This TCR beta chain was obtained from a study of T-cell memory formation after mild COVID-19. Looking at the study overall: TCR clustering was largely donor specific. Study results and caveats: The SARS-CoV-2 specificity of second-wave clones reaching peak at day 37 remained unverified. Clones that contracted from day 15 to 85 were balanced CD4/CD8, while later expanders leaned CD4+.

Constant-segment primers served in 5'RACE that generated TCR alpha and TCR beta cDNA libraries bearing sample barcodes and UMIs. MiXCR, run by TCRdb on the 5' RACE reads, gives a single entry per CDR3 protein. The table has some 300,000 distinct CDR3 sequences, approximately 19% seen once. Germline V gene data show CDR1 as MNHEY and CDR2 as SVGAGI. The CDR3 sequence is 14 residues long. Trimming removed 7 bases from V and 2 bases from J, with 15 bases in between. To note about this clonotype: Its target is unknown.

Sequenced sample: PBMCs or a T cell subset sorted from them (not recorded which). The receptor comes from a man aged 18 to 30 who had mild COVID-19 (a few samples of this study predate the infection). Cell type and time point are not known. V and J are TRBV6-5 and TRBJ2-7, with a weak D call TRBD1 (7 bases). CDR3 nucleotide sequence: TGTGCCAGCATACCCCAGGGGGGAGCCTACGAGCAGTACTTC. Translated: CASIPQGGAYEQYF.